One sample yielded the 4 T cell receptor beta chains listed below, sequenced in a study of T cells expressing NK-cell markers. TCRdb re-called the 5' RACE reads; every CDR3 protein appears as one record, without DNA. This repertoire includes some 2,000 distinct CDR3 sequences. The sequenced sample consisted of blood T cells: a sorted CD56 or NKG2C T cell subset, CD4+ or CD8+ T cells, or bulk PBMC T cells (not recorded which). These receptors were taken from a woman under 30 in good health.

The rearrangement joins TRBV4-3 to TRBJ1-5. CDR3 length: 13 residues. Per germline, CDR1 LGHNA and CDR2 YSLEER. This CDR3 is CASSQDVHQPQHF.

This clonotype is labeled medium-sized based on frequency. This chain uses TRBV20-1 with TRBJ2-5; the TCRdb D gene call, TRBD2, has no DNA to confirm it. The germline gives CDR1 DFQATT, CDR2 SNEGSKA (reference sequence). There are 14 residues in the CDR3. CDR3 in amino acids: CSARAGGPIETQYF.

Frequency places this clonotype as medium-sized. The genes are TRBV18 and TRBJ2-1; TCRdb lists TRBD2, though no DNA is available to test this call. CDR3 length equals 13 residues. Germline V lookup: CDR1 KGHSH, CDR2 LQKENI. This chain's CDR3 is CASSDTSFHEQFF.

V gene TRBV15 combines with J gene TRBJ2-1; TCRdb proposes TRBD2, but this gene call is untestable without DNA. The CDR3 length is 19 residues. From germline, CDR1 is LNHNV and CDR2 YYDKDF (reference sequence). CDR3 amino acids: CATSRVGPLPGLAVNEQFF.